These T cell receptor beta chains were read from a single sample in a study of graft-versus-host responses after intestinal transplantation. Antigens for these TCRs are unknown. Assay used: immunoSEQ multiplex PCR; TCRdb lists only in-frame clones, some missing. The sample contains more than 65,000 clones, under 95% of which appear only once. This specimen was unstimulated CD8+ T cells sorted from spleen or lymph node cells, taken before transplant. Receptors originate from a human donor who was the organ donor for an intestinal transplant. CDR3s include the opening cysteine and the closing phenylalanine or tryptophan. A D gene is named only where the DNA matches it firmly. A clone size is listed for some rows: how often the clone was seen (once, few, many), or a class if it is expanded.

DNA	CDR3	V	size	D	J
TGTGCCAGCAGTGGATGGGAAGCGGGGGCAGATACGCAGTATTTT	CASSGWEAGADTQYF	TRBV2	NA	TRBD2	TRBJ2-3
TGTGCCACCTCCGATCGGAGGACAGGGGACTACGAGCAGTACTTC	CATSDRRTGDYEQYF	TRBV15	once	TRBD1	TRBJ2-7
TGTGCCAGCAGCGGGACTAGCGGGGGGCGCTACAATGAGCAGTTCTTC	CASSGTSGGRYNEQFF	TRBV28	NA	TRBD2	TRBJ2-1
TGTGCCAGCACCACCAGGGGAAACTCCTACGAGCAGTACTTC	CASTTRGNSYEQYF	TRBV6-1	NA	NA	TRBJ2-7
TGTGCCAGCAGTGAAGGTATCGGGGGGACTTCTTTCTTT	CASSEGIGGTSFF	TRBV2	NA	NA	TRBJ1-1
TGTGCCAGCACCACGACGGCGGGTTCATCTGGAAACACCATATATTTT	CASTTTAGSSGNTIYF	TRBV5-6	NA	NA	TRBJ1-3
TGTGCCAGCAGCGTAGGGGCAGGGGGAGTCAACACTGAAGCTTTCTTT	CASSVGAGGVNTEAFF	TRBV9	NA	TRBD1	TRBJ1-1
TGTGCCAGCGGGAGGACAGGGGCCTACGAGCAGTACTTC	CASGRTGAYEQYF	TRBV7-9	NA	TRBD1	TRBJ2-7
TGTGCCAGCAGTTCCTACCGCTACGAGCAGTACTTC	CASSSYRYEQYF	TRBV28	NA	NA	TRBJ2-7
TGTGCCAGTAAGCCGGGGGGCACAGATACGCAGTATTTT	CASKPGGTDTQYF	TRBV19	NA	NA	TRBJ2-3
TGTGCCAGCAGCGTACACACAGATACGCAGTATTTT	CASSVHTDTQYF	TRBV5-6	NA	NA	TRBJ2-3
TGCGCCAGCAGCCAACTACTAGCGGGGGGCTCCTACAATGAGCAGTTCTTC	CASSQLLAGGSYNEQFF	TRBV4-3	NA	TRBD2	TRBJ2-1
TGTGCCAGCAGCCTTTGGGACAGGGGGCAAGTGAATGAAAAACTGTTTTTT	CASSLWDRGQVNEKLFF	TRBV11-2	NA	TRBD1	TRBJ1-4
TGTGCCAGCAGCCAACAGTCTTCCAGGACAGATACGCAGTATTTT	CASSQQSSRTDTQYF	TRBV7-9	NA	NA	TRBJ2-3
TGTGCCAGCAGTCCCCGACTAGCGGGGGTTCGACTCACAGATACGCAGTATTTT	CASSPRLAGVRLTDTQYF	TRBV28	NA	TRBD2	TRBJ2-3